A single sample is the source of the 27 T cell receptor beta chains below, sequenced in a study of OX40 agonist ivuxolimab in advanced cancers. The protocol was immunoSEQ multiplex PCR, while the TCRdb copy is restricted to in-frame clones and leaves out a portion. The sample contains about 93,000 clones, 92% of which appear only once. The sample in question was CD4+ or CD8+ T cells sorted from blood, obtained in a trial of the OX40 agonist ivuxolimab. These receptors were obtained from an adult with an advanced solid tumor such as melanoma, head and neck, liver or kidney cancer.

This sequence joins TRBV2 and TRBJ2-3; no definite D call. There are 10 residues in the CDR3. Germline V gene data show CDR1 as SNHLY and CDR2 as FYNNEI. Trimming pared 8 bases from V and 6 bases from J, leaving 6 bases between. CDR3 nucleotides: TGTGCCAGCGGGGTGGATACGCAGTATTTT. It codes for CASGVDTQYF.

The V gene is TRBV6-5, the J gene TRBJ1-2, with 7 nucleotides matching TRBD1. Germline V gene lookup returns CDR1 MNHEY and CDR2 SVGAGI. The CDR3 covers 13 residues. CDR3 residues: CLRGTVEPYGYTF. The CDR3 DNA follows: TGTCTTCGAGGGACAGTCGAACCCTATGGCTACACCTTC.

Concerning this clone itself: This same CDR3 is encoded by further DNA sequences in the sample. The genes are TRBV11-2 and TRBJ1-5; no clear D. This CDR3 spans 15 amino acids. The V gene lost 1 base and the J gene lost 0 bases, with 7 bases spanning the gap. Germline-derived CDR1 and CDR2 are SGHAT and FQNNGV. DNA of the CDR3: TGTGCCAGCAGCTTAGCGGGGAATAGCAATCAGCCCCAGCATTTT. It specifies CASSLAGNSNQPQHF.

The CDR3 here is CAISPDRGNSPLHF. The CDR3 bases are TGTGCCATCAGCCCGGACAGGGGTAATTCACCCCTCCACTTT. J is TRBJ1-6 and V is TRBV10-3, with 9 bases matching TRBD1. Germline V gene lookup returns CDR1 ENHRY and CDR2 SYGVKD. This CDR3 spans 14 amino acids. With 6 bases clipped from V and 6 bases from J, the junction kept 3 bases outside the gene matches.

On this clone: The CDR3 does not end in the conserved phenylalanine or tryptophan, so this is likely a read error. Because the CDR3's place on the DNA is in doubt, the DNA is left out and the CDR3 is given as listed by TCRdb. The V gene is TRBV7-2, the J gene TRBJ1-2; no check of the table's D call, TRBD1, against the DNA was made. From its first to its last residue, the CDR3 has 14 amino acids. CDR1 and CDR2 (germline): SGHTA, FQGNSA. The CDR3: CASSLATGVPPDFL.

The chain has TRBV18 and TRBJ1-6, with 8 nucleotides matching TRBD1. Germline lookup yields CDR1 KGHSH and CDR2 LQKENI. J lost 10 bases, V lost 3 bases, and 5 bases had no gene match. The CDR3 totals 14 residues. The CDR3 DNA is TGTGCCAGCTCACCCGGACAGGGATGGTCACCCCTCCACTTT. It specifies CASSPGQGWSPLHF.

This chain uses TRBV7-2 with TRBJ2-6; D gene unclear. The CDR3 runs 19 residues. CDR1 is SGHTA, CDR2 FQGNSA, per germline. V was trimmed by 1 base and J by 0 bases, leaving 16 bases between them. DNA for the CDR3: TGTGCCAGCAGCTTAGTCCCGACACACGTTAGCTCTGGGGCCAACGTCCTGACTTTC. It encodes CASSLVPTHVSSGANVLTF. Variable domain in full (rest from reference TRBV7-2 and TRBJ2-6): GAGVSQSPSNKVTEKGKDVELRCDPISGHTALYWYRQSLGQGLEFLIYFQGNSAPDKSGLPSDRFSAERTGGSVSTLTIQRTQQEDSAVYLCASSLVPTHVSSGANVLTFGAGSRLTVL.

Concerning this clone itself: One end of the junction does not line up with germline, which may come from a read error. The V call is TRBV5-4, the J call TRBJ2-5, with D unresolved. Germline V gene lookup returns CDR1 SGHNT and CDR2 YYREEE (reference sequence). CDR3 length: 16 residues. The CDR3 DNA sequence: TGTGCCAGCAGCCCATACGGACGGGCTTCAAGAGAGGCCCAGTACTTC. This gives the protein CASSPYGRASREAQYF.

The rearrangement joins TRBV27 to TRBJ2-5, with a tentative D call TRBD1 (6 bases). Trimming left V 2 bases short and J 4 bases short, with 11 bases between. Germline assignment: CDR1 MNHEY and CDR2 SMNVEV (reference sequence). CDR3 length equals 14 residues. The CDR3 is CASSLPGQLETQYF. In nucleotides, the CDR3 is TGTGCCAGCAGTTTACCTGGACAGCTAGAGACCCAGTACTTC.

V is TRBV10-3 and J is TRBJ1-1; perhaps TRBD1 as D (6 bases). Germline V gene sequence: CDR1 ENHRY, CDR2 SYGVKD. The CDR3 is 13 residues long. V was pared by 3 bases and J by 3 bases, with 8 bases between. DNA of the CDR3: TGTGCCATCAGTGACAGGGGTGACACTGAAGCTTTCTTT. Its protein is CAISDRGDTEAFF.

The V call is TRBV10-2, the J call TRBJ2-7, with 9 bases that match TRBD2. V lost 6 bases and J lost 0; bases outside the gene matches: 3. The V gene's germline CDR1 is WSHSY and CDR2 SAAADI. The CDR3 sequence is 14 residues long. The DNA of the CDR3 is TGCGCCAGCAGAGCAGCGGGAGGCTCCTACGAGCAGTACTTC. Translating it yields CASRAAGGSYEQYF.

V and J are TRBV6-1 and TRBJ2-7; 7 nucleotides match TRBD2. Germline lookup yields CDR1 MNHNS and CDR2 SASEGT. The V and J ends lost 5 bases and 2 bases, in that order; junction bases with no gene match: 3. The CDR3 is 13 amino acids. This CDR3 reads CASSRLAAYEQYF. CDR3 sequence (DNA): TGTGCCAGCAGTCGGCTAGCGGCCTACGAGCAGTACTTC.

This clone was detected once. The V gene is TRBV7-9, the J gene TRBJ1-5; D perhaps matches TRBD1 (6 bases). This CDR3 is built from 16 residues. Germline-derived CDR1 and CDR2 are SEHNR and FQNEAQ (reference sequence). Trimming removed 4 bases at V and 9 bases at J, with 22 bases between. The CDR3 nucleotides read TGTGCCAGCAGCTCCTCAGACAGGAACCTTTCCCCGCCCCAGCATTTT. Amino acid sequence: CASSSSDRNLSPPQHF.

The chain employs TRBV27 and TRBJ2-3, with TRBD1 matching over 8 bases. The germline CDR1 and CDR2 sequences are MNHEY and SMNVEV (reference sequence). The CDR3 is 16 amino acids. Trimming took 5 bases from V and 3 from J; bases not matched to a gene: 10. The CDR3 DNA follows: TGTGCCAGCAGTCCCTATGGGACAGGTGAGACAGATACGCAGTATTTT. Amino acids: CASSPYGTGETDTQYF.

V is TRBV11-1 and J is TRBJ2-7, with D unresolved. CDR1 and CDR2 (germline): SGHAT, FQDESV (reference sequence). Deletions cut 3 bases from V and 4 bases from J, with 10 bases between. CDR3 length: 13 residues. The CDR3 protein is CASSFRGEYEQYF. In nucleotides, the CDR3 is TGTGCCAGCAGCTTTCGCGGCGAGTACGAGCAGTACTTC.

J is TRBJ2-7 and V is TRBV6-5; 7 nucleotides agree with TRBD2. The CDR3 extends over 14 amino acids. Trimming at V came to 7 bases and at J to 2 bases, leaving 8 bases not matched to a gene. Germline CDR1 reads MNHEY; CDR2 reads SVGAGI. In DNA form, the CDR3 reads TGTGCCAGCACAACCGGACTAGGTACCTACGAGCAGTACTTC. It translates to CASTTGLGTYEQYF.

This chain joins TRBV19 and TRBJ1-2; D is unclear. There are 14 residues in the CDR3. CDR1 LNHDA and CDR2 SQIVND come from the germline V gene (reference sequence). The V end was cut by 8 bases, the J end by 0 bases, with 13 bases between. CDR3 sequence: CASGTGPANYGYTF. In DNA form, the CDR3 reads TGTGCCAGTGGAACCGGGCCAGCTAACTATGGCTACACCTTC.

V gene TRBV10-3 combines with J gene TRBJ2-5; 11 bases align to TRBD2. This CDR3 is 15 amino acids long. Germline trimming cut 3 bases from V and 2 bases from J; bases unmatched to any gene: 2. Germline loops: CDR1 ENHRY, CDR2 SYGVKD. CDR3 region: CAISDLAGGQETQYF. In nucleotides, the CDR3 is TGTGCCATCAGTGATCTAGCGGGAGGTCAAGAGACCCAGTACTTC.

This chain uses TRBV19 with TRBJ1-5; D is unclear. Germline lookup yields CDR1 LNHDA and CDR2 SQIVND (reference sequence). This CDR3 spans 13 amino acids. V lost 7 bases to trimming and J lost 1 base, with 8 bases between them. The CDR3 region is CASNNLSNQPQHF. The CDR3 DNA is TGTGCCAGTAATAACTTGAGCAATCAGCCCCAGCATTTT. The full variable domain, with the rest looked up from reference TRBV19 and TRBJ1-5, is DGGITQSPKYLFRKEGQNVTLSCEQNLNHDAMYWYRQDPGQGLRLIYYSQIVNDFQKGDIAEGYSVSREKKESFPLTVTSAQKNPTAFYLCASNNLSNQPQHFGDGTRLSIL.

The chain has TRBV10-2 and TRBJ2-1; TRBD1 agrees at 10 bases. Germline CDR1 WSHSY, CDR2 SAAADI. The ends lost 6 bases at V and 5 bases at J; junction bases unmatched: 10. This CDR3 comprises 16 residues. The CDR3 coding sequence is TGCGCCAGCAGCGCACTGGACAGGGGGATGCACAATGAGCAGTTCTTC. This gives the protein CASSALDRGMHNEQFF.

V and J are TRBV5-4 and TRBJ2-1, with TRBD2 identical over 13 bases. Germline V gene sequence: CDR1 SGHNT, CDR2 YYREEE (reference sequence). Trimming at V came to 4 bases and at J to 6 bases, leaving 4 bases not matched to a gene. There are 15 residues in the CDR3. CDR3 nucleotide sequence: TGTGCCAGCAGCCATGGACTAGCGGGAGCCAATGAGCAGTTCTTC. It specifies CASSHGLAGANEQFF.

This sequence joins TRBV6-5 and TRBJ1-1, with 7 positions matching TRBD1. The CDR3 contains 13 residues. With V trimmed by 2 bases and J by 10 bases, 7 bases remained unmatched. The V gene's germline CDR1 is MNHEY and CDR2 SVGAGI. CDR3 coding DNA: TGTGCCAGCAGTTACCCACAGGGGATTAGAGCTTTCTTT. Translated, it gives CASSYPQGIRAFF.

V gene TRBV7-6 combines with J gene TRBJ2-5, with 8 bases aligning to TRBD2. This CDR3 region has 15 residues. Unmatched junction bases numbered 2, after V lost 0 bases and J lost 2 bases. Germline-derived CDR1 and CDR2 are SGHVS and FNYEAQ. The CDR3, as DNA: TGTGCCAGCAGCTTAGCCCGGGGGGGGCAAGAGACCCAGTACTTC. It is translated as CASSLARGGQETQYF.

This sequence joins TRBV4-1 and TRBJ2-3; D is unclear. Looked up from germline, CDR1 is MGHRA and CDR2 is YSYEKL. Trimming cost V 0 bases and J 7 bases, with 8 bases left between them. This CDR3 contains 13 residues. CDR3 nucleotide sequence: TGCGCCAGCAGCCAAGAGAGGCAAAATACGCAGTATTTT. Residues: CASSQERQNTQYF.

The chain links TRBV5-1 to TRBJ1-3; 8 bases are a match to TRBD1. Losses at the gene ends were 4 bases for V and 3 bases for J; bases not matched to a gene: 6. This CDR3 spans 15 amino acids. Germline V CDR1 and CDR2: SGHRS, YFSETQ. CDR3 in amino acids: CASSSGQGSGNTIYF. CDR3 nucleotide sequence: TGCGCCAGCAGCAGCGGACAGGGAAGTGGAAACACCATATATTTT.

The J gene is TRBJ1-1, the V gene TRBV5-1; no reliable D call. The V end was cut by 1 base, the J end by 4 bases, with 11 bases between. Germline V lookup: CDR1 SGHRS, CDR2 YFSETQ. This CDR3 is 14 amino acids long. Here the CDR3 DNA reads TGCGCCAGCAGCTTGATAGGGCAAGCCACTGAAGCTTTCTTT. Translation: CASSLIGQATEAFF.

The chain couples TRBV20-1 to TRBJ2-1; D tentatively fits TRBD1 or TRBD2 (5 bases each). V lost 3 bases to trimming and J lost 7 bases, with 7 bases between them. This CDR3 has 11 amino acids. Germline CDR1 is DFQATT and CDR2 is SNEGSKA (reference sequence). For the CDR3, the DNA is TGCAGTGCTAGGGGGGAGAATGAGCAGTTCTTC. It encodes CSARGENEQFF.